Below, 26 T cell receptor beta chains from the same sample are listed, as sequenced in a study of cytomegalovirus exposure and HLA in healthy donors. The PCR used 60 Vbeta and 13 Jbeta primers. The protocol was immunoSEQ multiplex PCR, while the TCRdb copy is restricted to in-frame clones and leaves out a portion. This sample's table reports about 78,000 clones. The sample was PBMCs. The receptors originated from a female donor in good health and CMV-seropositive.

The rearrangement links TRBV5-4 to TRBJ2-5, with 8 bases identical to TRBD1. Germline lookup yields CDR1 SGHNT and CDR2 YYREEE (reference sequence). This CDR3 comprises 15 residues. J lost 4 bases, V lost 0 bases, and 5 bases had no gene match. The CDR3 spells CASSLVAGGSETQYF. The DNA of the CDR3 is TGTGCCAGCAGCTTGGTGGCAGGGGGCTCAGAGACCCAGTACTTC.

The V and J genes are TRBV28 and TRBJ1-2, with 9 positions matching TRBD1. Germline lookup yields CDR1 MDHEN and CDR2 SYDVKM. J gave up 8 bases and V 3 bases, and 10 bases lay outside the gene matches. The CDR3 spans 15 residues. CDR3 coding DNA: TGTGCCAGCAGTTTTGAACAGGGGGCGCTTCAGGGCTACACCTTC. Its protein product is CASSFEQGALQGYTF.

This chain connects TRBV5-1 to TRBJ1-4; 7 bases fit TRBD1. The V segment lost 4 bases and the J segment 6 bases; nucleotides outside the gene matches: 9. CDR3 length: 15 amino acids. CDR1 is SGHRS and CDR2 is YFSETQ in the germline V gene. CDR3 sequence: CASSAWGQNDEKLFF. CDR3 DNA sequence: TGCGCCAGCAGCGCCTGGGGACAGAACGATGAAAAACTGTTTTTT.

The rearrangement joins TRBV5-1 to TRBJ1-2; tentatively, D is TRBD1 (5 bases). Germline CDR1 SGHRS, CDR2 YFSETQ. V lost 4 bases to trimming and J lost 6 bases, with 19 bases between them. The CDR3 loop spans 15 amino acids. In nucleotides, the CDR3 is TGCGCCAGCAGCCGAACCACAGGTCGGTTGGATGGCTACACCTTC. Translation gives CASSRTTGRLDGYTF.

In DNA form, the CDR3 reads TGTGCCAGCAGCTTGGGAGCAGGGACAGTTAACACCGGGGAGCTGTTTTTT. Translated, it gives CASSLGAGTVNTGELFF. The V call is TRBV5-4, the J call TRBJ2-2, with 7 bases that match TRBD1. Looked up from germline, CDR1 is SGHNT and CDR2 is YYREEE (reference sequence). V shed 0 bases and J 2 bases; nucleotides not matched to a gene: 7. This CDR3 region has 17 residues.

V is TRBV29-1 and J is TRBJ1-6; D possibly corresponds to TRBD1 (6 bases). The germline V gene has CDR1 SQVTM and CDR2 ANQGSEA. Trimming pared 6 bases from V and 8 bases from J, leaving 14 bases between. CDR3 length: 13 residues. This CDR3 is CSVSAGVDSPLHF. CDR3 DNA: TGCAGCGTCTCAGCAGGGGTTGATTCACCCCTCCACTTT.

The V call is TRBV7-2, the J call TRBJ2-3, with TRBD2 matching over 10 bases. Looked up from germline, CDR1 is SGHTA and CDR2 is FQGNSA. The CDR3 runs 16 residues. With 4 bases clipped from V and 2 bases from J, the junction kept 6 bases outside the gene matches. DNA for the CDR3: TGTGCCAGCAGCTCCAAACTAGCGGGGCTCACAGATACGCAGTATTTT. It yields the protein CASSSKLAGLTDTQYF.

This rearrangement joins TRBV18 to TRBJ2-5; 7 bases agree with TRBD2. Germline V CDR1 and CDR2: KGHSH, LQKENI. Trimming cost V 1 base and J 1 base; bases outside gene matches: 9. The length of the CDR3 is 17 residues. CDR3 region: CASSPRSPSGGQETQYF. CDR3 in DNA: TGTGCCAGCTCACCACGCTCTCCTTCGGGGGGCCAAGAGACCCAGTACTTC.

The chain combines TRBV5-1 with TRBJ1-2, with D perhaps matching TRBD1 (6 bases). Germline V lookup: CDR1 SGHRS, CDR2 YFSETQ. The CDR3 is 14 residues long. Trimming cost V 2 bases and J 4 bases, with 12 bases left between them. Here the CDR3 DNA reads TGCGCCAGCAGCTTAATACAGGGTACCTATGGCTACACCTTC. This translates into CASSLIQGTYGYTF.

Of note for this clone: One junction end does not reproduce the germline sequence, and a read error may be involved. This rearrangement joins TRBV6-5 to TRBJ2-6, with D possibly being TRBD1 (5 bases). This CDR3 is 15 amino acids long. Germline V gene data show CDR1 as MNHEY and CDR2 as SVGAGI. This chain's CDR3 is CASRFRQSGASVLTF. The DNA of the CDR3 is TGTGCCAGCAGATTCCGACAGTCTGGGGCCAGCGTCCTGACTTTC.

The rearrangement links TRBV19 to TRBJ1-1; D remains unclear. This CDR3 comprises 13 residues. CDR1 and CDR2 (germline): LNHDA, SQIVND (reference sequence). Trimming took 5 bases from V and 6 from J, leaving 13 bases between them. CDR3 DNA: TGTGCCAGTAGTTCCCCCCTGGGCGCTGAAGCTTTCTTT. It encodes CASSSPLGAEAFF.

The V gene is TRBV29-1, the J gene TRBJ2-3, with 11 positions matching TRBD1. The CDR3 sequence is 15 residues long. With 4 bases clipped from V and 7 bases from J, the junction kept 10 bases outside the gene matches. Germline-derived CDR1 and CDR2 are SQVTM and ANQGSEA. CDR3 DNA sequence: TGCAGCGTTGGGGAGGGACAGGGGGTTTCAAATACGCAGTATTTT. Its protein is CSVGEGQGVSNTQYF.

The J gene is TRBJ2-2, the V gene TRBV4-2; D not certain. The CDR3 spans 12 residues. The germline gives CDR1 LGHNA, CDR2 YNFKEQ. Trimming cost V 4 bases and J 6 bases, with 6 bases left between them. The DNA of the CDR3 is TGTGCCAGCAGCCTACAGCCCGGGGAGCTGTTTTTT. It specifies CASSLQPGELFF.

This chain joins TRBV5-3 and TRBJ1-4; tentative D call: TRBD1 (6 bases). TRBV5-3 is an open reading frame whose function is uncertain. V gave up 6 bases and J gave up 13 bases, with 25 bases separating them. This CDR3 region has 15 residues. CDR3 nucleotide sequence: TGTGCCAGAAAAATCAGGGGACCGTCAAAAAGCGTACTGTTTTTT. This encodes CARKIRGPSKSVLFF.

The CDR3 bases are TGTGCCATCAGTGAGGCCATACCGGGACAGGCAACCGGGGAGCTGTTTTTT. Translating it yields CAISEAIPGQATGELFF. The chain uses TRBV10-3 and TRBJ2-2; 8 bases line up with TRBD1. Unmatched junction bases numbered 10, after V lost 2 bases and J lost 5 bases. Germline V gene lookup returns CDR1 ENHRY and CDR2 SYGVKD. CDR3 length: 17 residues.

The CDR3 spells CASSPSSGTDTQYF. Here the CDR3 DNA reads TGTGCCAGCAGCCCCAGTTCTGGCACAGATACGCAGTATTTT. V and J are TRBV7-3 and TRBJ2-3; no firm D call. V was cut by 5 bases and J by 1 base, with 10 bases left in between. This CDR3 has 14 residues. Per the germline V gene, CDR1 is SGHTA and CDR2 is FQGTGA.

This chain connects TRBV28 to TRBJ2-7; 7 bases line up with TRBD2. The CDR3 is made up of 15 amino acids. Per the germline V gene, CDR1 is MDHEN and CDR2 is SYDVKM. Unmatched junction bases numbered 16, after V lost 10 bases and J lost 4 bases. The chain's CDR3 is CATSPWGRAEYEQYF. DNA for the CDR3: TGTGCCACCAGCCCGTGGGGGAGGGCCGAATACGAGCAGTACTTC.

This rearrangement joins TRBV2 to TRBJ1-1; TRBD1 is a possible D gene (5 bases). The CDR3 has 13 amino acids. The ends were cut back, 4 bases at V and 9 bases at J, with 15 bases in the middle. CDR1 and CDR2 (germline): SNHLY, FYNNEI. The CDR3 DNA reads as TGTGCCAGCAGTGCGCAAGGGGCCCCTAAAGCTTTCTTT. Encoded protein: CASSAQGAPKAFF.

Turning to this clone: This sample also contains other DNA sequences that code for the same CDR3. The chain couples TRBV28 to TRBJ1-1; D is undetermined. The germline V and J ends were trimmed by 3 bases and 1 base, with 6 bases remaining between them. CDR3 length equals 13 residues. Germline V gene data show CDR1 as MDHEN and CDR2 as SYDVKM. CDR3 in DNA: TGTGCCAGCAGTTTGGCCAGGAACACTGAAGCTTTCTTT. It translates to CASSLARNTEAFF.

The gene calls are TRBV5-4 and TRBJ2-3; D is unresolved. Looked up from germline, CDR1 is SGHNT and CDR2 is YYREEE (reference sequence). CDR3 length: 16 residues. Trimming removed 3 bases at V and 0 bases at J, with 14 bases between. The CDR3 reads CASSSRRSTSTDTQYF. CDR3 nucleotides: TGTGCCAGCAGCTCCCGACGGAGTACAAGCACAGATACGCAGTATTTT.

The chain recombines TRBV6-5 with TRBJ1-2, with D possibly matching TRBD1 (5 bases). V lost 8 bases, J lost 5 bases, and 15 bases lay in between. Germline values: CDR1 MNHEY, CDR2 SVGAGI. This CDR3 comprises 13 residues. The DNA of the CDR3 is TGTGCCAGCGGGTTCAGGGATGGGTATGGCTACACCTTC. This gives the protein CASGFRDGYGYTF.

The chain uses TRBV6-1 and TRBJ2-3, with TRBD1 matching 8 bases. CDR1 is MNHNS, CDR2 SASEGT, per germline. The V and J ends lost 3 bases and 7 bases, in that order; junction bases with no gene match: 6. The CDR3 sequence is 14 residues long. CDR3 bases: TGTGCCAGCAGTGACATTGGACAGGGATATACGCAGTATTTT. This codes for CASSDIGQGYTQYF.

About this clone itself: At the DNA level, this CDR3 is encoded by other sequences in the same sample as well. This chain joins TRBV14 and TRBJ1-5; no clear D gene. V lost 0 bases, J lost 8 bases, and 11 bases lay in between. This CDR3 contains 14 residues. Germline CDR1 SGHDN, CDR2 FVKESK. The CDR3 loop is CASSQEPSREPQHF. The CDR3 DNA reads TGTGCCAGCAGCCAAGAGCCGTCACGGGAGCCCCAGCATTTT.

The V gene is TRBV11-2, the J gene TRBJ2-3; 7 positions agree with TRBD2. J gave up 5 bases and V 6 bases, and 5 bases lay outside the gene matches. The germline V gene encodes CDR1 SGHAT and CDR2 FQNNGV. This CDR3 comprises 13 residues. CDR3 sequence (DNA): TGTGCCAGCAGAGCTAGCGGAGGAGATACGCAGTATTTT. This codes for CASRASGGDTQYF.

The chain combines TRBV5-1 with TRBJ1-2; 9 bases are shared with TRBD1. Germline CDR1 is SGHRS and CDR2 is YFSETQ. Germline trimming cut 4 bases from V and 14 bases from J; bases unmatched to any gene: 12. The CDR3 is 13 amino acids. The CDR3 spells CASSPYTGGSPTF. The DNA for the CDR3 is TGCGCCAGCAGCCCGTACACAGGGGGCAGCCCAACCTTC. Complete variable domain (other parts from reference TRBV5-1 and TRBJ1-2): KAGVTQTPRYLIKTRGQQVTLSCSPISGHRSVSWYQQTPGQGLQFLFEYFSETQRNKGNFPGRFSGRQFSNSRSEMNVSTLELGDSALYLCASSPYTGGSPTFGSGTRLTVV.

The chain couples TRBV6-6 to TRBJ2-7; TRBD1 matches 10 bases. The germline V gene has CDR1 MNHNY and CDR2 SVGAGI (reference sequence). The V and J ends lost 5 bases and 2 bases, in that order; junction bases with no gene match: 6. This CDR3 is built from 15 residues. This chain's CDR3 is CASSPPGTGAYEQYF. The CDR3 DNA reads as TGTGCCAGCAGTCCACCCGGGACAGGGGCCTACGAGCAGTACTTC.